One and the same sample provided the 8 T cell receptor beta chains below, sequenced in a study of PD-L1 blockade in urothelial cancer. The time point: pretreatment peripheral blood. Sequencing was performed with immunoSEQ multiplex PCR; in TCRdb, only in-frame clones are kept and a portion is missing. This table holds around 40,000 clones, about nine tenths found once. The starting material was PBMCs, obtained around atezolizumab (anti-PD-L1) treatment. All receptors derive from an older woman with urothelial cancer.

CDR3 bases: TGTGCCAGTAGTATTTCGGGGACAGTCAACTATGGCTACACCTTC. Its protein is CASSISGTVNYGYTF. The chain is built from TRBV19 and TRBJ1-2; 7 bases fit TRBD1. Germline-derived CDR1 and CDR2 are LNHDA and SQIVND (reference sequence). The CDR3 sequence is 15 residues long. The J segment lost 2 bases and the V segment lost 3 bases, leaving 6 bases of the junction unmatched.

The chain combines TRBV15 with TRBJ2-2; D call uncertain. The germline V and J ends were trimmed by 3 bases and 5 bases, with 4 bases remaining between them. The germline V gene encodes CDR1 LNHNV and CDR2 YYDKDF (reference sequence). The CDR3 has 12 amino acids. CDR3 sequence: CATSRETGELFF. CDR3 nucleotides: TGTGCCACCAGCAGGGAGACCGGGGAGCTGTTTTTT.

The chain combines TRBV14 with TRBJ1-5, with 7 bases matching TRBD1. Germline V gives CDR1 SGHDN, CDR2 FVKESK. This CDR3 spans 17 amino acids. The trim removed 2 bases at V and 3 bases at J, leaving 10 bases unmatched. This chain's CDR3 is CASSQNDRGLLNQPQHF. The DNA for the CDR3 is TGTGCCAGCAGCCAAAATGATAGGGGGCTGCTCAATCAGCCCCAGCATTTT.

V is TRBV9 and J is TRBJ1-1; D gene unclear. Trimming left V 2 bases short and J 6 bases short, with 8 bases between. Germline assignment: CDR1 SGDLS and CDR2 YYNGEE. CDR3 length equals 12 residues. CDR3 protein: CASSVEGPEAFF. DNA of the CDR3: TGTGCCAGCAGCGTGGAGGGCCCTGAAGCTTTCTTT. The full variable domain, with the rest looked up from reference TRBV9 and TRBJ1-1, is DSGVTQTPKHLITATGQRVTLRCSPRSGDLSVYWYQQSLDQGLQFLIQYYNGEERAKGNILERFSAQQFPDLHSELNLSSLELGDSALYFCASSVEGPEAFFGQGTRLTVV.

The chain uses TRBV4-3 and TRBJ2-1; 9 positions agree with TRBD1. V shed 4 bases and J 8 bases; nucleotides not matched to a gene: 9. This CDR3 contains 15 residues. Germline CDR1 LGHNA, CDR2 YSLEER. CDR3 loop: CASSRGQGWVDEQFF. DNA for the CDR3: TGCGCCAGCAGCCGAGGACAGGGGTGGGTCGATGAGCAGTTCTTC.

Comment on this clone: Mismatch with germline at one junction end may stem from a read error. V usage is TRBV7-7 and J usage is TRBJ2-1; TRBD2 matches 10 bases. The V gene's germline CDR1 is SSHAT and CDR2 FNYEAQ (reference sequence). This CDR3 comprises 16 residues. This CDR3 reads CASSPLAGASYNEQFF. The CDR3 DNA is TGTGCTAGCAGCCCGCTAGCGGGAGCCTCCTACAATGAGCAGTTCTTC.

The J gene is TRBJ2-7, the V gene TRBV13, with TRBD1 matching 7 bases. CDR1 and CDR2 (germline): PRHDT, FYEKMQ (reference sequence). The CDR3 sequence is 16 residues long. V shed 0 bases and J 2 bases; nucleotides not matched to a gene: 7. CDR3 sequence: CASSLGRDSGAYEQYF. The CDR3 DNA sequence: TGTGCCAGCAGCTTAGGCCGGGACAGTGGGGCCTACGAGCAGTACTTC. Looking up the rest from reference TRBV13 and TRBJ2-7 gives the full variable domain: AAGVIQSPRHLIKEKRETATLKCYPIPRHDTVYWYQQGPGQDPQFLISFYEKMQSDKGSIPDRFSAQQFSDYHSELNMSSLELGDSALYFCASSLGRDSGAYEQYFGPGTRLTVT.

The rearrangement links TRBV29-1 to TRBJ2-7, with 9 nucleotides matching TRBD2. The CDR3 length is 15 residues. Germline CDR1 is SQVTM and CDR2 is ANQGSEA. The J segment lost 7 bases and the V segment lost 4 bases, leaving 14 bases of the junction unmatched. Here the CDR3 reads CSVGLAGGPRGEQYF. CDR3 bases: TGCAGCGTTGGCCTGGCGGGAGGGCCAAGGGGGGAGCAGTACTTC.